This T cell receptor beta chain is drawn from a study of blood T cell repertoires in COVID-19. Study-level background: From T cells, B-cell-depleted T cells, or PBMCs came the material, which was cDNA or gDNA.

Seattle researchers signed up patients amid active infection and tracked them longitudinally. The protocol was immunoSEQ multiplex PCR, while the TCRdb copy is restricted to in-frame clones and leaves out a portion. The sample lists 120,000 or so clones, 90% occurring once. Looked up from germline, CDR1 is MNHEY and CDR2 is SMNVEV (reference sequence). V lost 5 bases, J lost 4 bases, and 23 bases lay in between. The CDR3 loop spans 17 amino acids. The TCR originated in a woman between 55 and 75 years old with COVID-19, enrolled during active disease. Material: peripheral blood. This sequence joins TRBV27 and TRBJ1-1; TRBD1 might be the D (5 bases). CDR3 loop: CASSPLYGGGVLTEAFF. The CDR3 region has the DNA TGTGCCAGCAGTCCCCTCTATGGGGGAGGAGTTCTCACTGAAGCTTTCTTT.